This T cell receptor beta chain derives from a study of early T cells in non-severe SARS-CoV-2 infection. Study-level information: Investigators sequenced bulk RNA drawn from unsorted whole blood, and chains remained unpaired. Study-level findings and limits: VDJdb matches were skewed toward anti-spike CD8 T cell responses.

The CDR3 is 14 residues long. Deletions cut 2 bases from V and 5 bases from J, with 12 bases between. Germline lookup yields CDR1 LGHNA and CDR2 YSLEER. This clonotype has just one count. Its antigen is unidentified. Attachment of unique molecular identifiers to individual cDNA molecules was performed. TCRdb reprocessed the 5' RACE reads with MiXCR, giving one entry per CDR3 protein. Of tens of thousands of distinct CDR3 sequences in the sample, 11% were seen once. This specimen was whole blood, taken at baseline. This clonotype was obtained from an adult who was a healthcare worker with PCR-confirmed SARS-CoV-2 infection or an uninfected control (not recorded which). The V gene is TRBV4-3, the J gene TRBJ2-5; either TRBD1 or TRBD2 may supply D (5 bases each). The CDR3 region has the DNA TGCGCCAGCAGCCAACCGGGACGGTCGGAGACCCAGTACTTC. Translated, it gives CASSQPGRSETQYF.